Below are 7 T cell receptor beta chains sequenced from a single sample in a study of blood T cell repertoires in COVID-19 (dated by TCRdb to 2020 to 2021). The library was made by the immunoSEQ multiplex PCR assay. The clones in this table, taken by TCRdb from immuneACCESS, are in-frame only. Not every clone is retained; where verified, under half of the shortfall comes from an unresolved V gene, and the cause of the rest is unknown. Present in this sample are over 100,000 clones, 79% of which were seen just once. 3% to 4.5% of the sample is in the top ten clones. Sequencing used peripheral blood. These receptors originate from a woman over 75 with acute or convalescent COVID-19.

This sequence joins TRBV5-1 and TRBJ1-1, with a tentative D call TRBD1 (6 bases). The CDR3 covers 14 residues. Germline values: CDR1 SGHRS, CDR2 YFSETQ. V was cut by 2 bases and J by 3 bases, with 11 bases left in between. CDR3 residues: CASSFGGRDTEAFF. DNA of the CDR3: TGCGCCAGCAGCTTCGGGGGGCGGGACACTGAAGCTTTCTTT.

The V call is TRBV7-2, the J call TRBJ1-2, with 7 bases identical to TRBD1. This CDR3 is 14 amino acids long. J lost 4 bases, V lost 1 base, and 3 bases had no gene match. Germline lookup yields CDR1 SGHTA and CDR2 FQGNSA. The CDR3 DNA reads TGTGCCAGCAGCTTAGAGGGGGCAGTCTATGGCTACACCTTC. This translates into CASSLEGAVYGYTF.

The J gene is TRBJ2-7, the V gene TRBV10-3, with D perhaps matching TRBD2 (6 bases). The germline gives CDR1 ENHRY, CDR2 SYGVKD. The germline V and J ends were trimmed by 2 bases and 6 bases, with 17 bases remaining between them. The CDR3 is 15 residues long. The CDR3 coding sequence is TGTGCCATCAGTGAGGCGCGGGGCGGGATAAGCGAGCAGTACTTC. It is translated as CAISEARGGISEQYF.

This clone was counted once. For the CDR3, the DNA is TGTGCCAGCAGCGTAGGAGGACAGGGAAGGTACGAGCAGTACTTC. This gives the protein CASSVGGQGRYEQYF. V and J are TRBV9 and TRBJ2-7; 8 nucleotides match TRBD1. The ends lost 0 bases at V and 4 bases at J; junction bases unmatched: 6. This CDR3 is 15 amino acids long. The germline V gene encodes CDR1 SGDLS and CDR2 YYNGEE.

The chain links TRBV30 to TRBJ2-4; 9 nucleotides match TRBD1. The ends lost 3 bases at V and 3 bases at J; junction bases unmatched: 12. The CDR3 runs to 17 residues. Germline V lookup: CDR1 GTSNPN, CDR2 SVGIG (reference sequence). DNA of the CDR3: TGTGCCTGGAGATGGGGGGGACAGGGTTTGAGCAAAAACATTCAGTACTTC. Translated: CAWRWGGQGLSKNIQYF.

In its sample, this clone was seen once. The chain is built from TRBV7-3 and TRBJ2-3; TRBD1 matches 11 bases. With V trimmed by 4 bases and J by 4 bases, 7 bases remained unmatched. The CDR3 is made up of 16 amino acids. The V gene's germline CDR1 is SGHTA and CDR2 FQGTGA. This CDR3 reads CASSSRTGGSPDTQYF. The CDR3 bases are TGTGCCAGCAGCTCTCGGACAGGGGGCAGTCCAGATACGCAGTATTTT.

V is TRBV5-1 and J is TRBJ2-3, with D possibly matching TRBD2 (7 bases). With 2 bases removed from V and 0 bases from J, the gap between germline ends came to 16 bases. The CDR3 consists of 17 residues. Germline V CDR1 and CDR2: SGHRS, YFSETQ. The CDR3 loop is CASSFSGGQTSTDTQYF. In DNA form, the CDR3 reads TGCGCCAGCAGCTTCTCCGGGGGGCAGACTAGCACAGATACGCAGTATTTT.